This T cell receptor beta chain was found in a study of cytomegalovirus exposure and HLA in healthy donors. This CDR3 spans 15 amino acids. CDR1 is MDHEN and CDR2 is SYDVKM in the germline V gene. V lost 5 bases to trimming and J lost 5 bases; unmatched junction nucleotides: 8. The PCR had 60 Vbeta and 13 Jbeta primers. Measured with immunoSEQ multiplex PCR; TCRdb has only the in-frame clones, and not every one. This sample has about 190,000 clones, with roughly 80% found just once. V and J are TRBV28 and TRBJ2-2, with TRBD1 matching 7 bases. Sequenced material: PBMCs. This receptor was taken from a woman in her twenties or thirties in good health and CMV-seropositive. The CDR3 reads CASSPPGQMTGELFF. DNA for the CDR3: TGTGCCAGCAGTCCGCCGGGACAGATGACCGGGGAGCTGTTTTTT.